This T cell receptor beta chain was sequenced in a study of T-cell memory formation after mild COVID-19. Overall study: Among the donors, TCR clusters were largely specific to each donor. Study results and caveats: A second wave expanding day 15 to 37 was CD4+-biased; contracting clones were balanced. The finding that pre-infection memory included some responding clones suggested that cross-reactive memory joined.

This clonotype was counted at least ten times. Its antigen is not known. TCRdb used MiXCR to reprocess the 5' RACE reads, holding one entry per CDR3 protein. The sample shows around 260,000 distinct CDR3 sequences, 15% to 20% of them seen only once. CDR1 and CDR2 from the germline V gene are MDHEN and SYDVKM. This CDR3 spans 16 amino acids. Trimming stripped 5 bases from V and 4 bases from J, with 18 bases between. The sequencing sample was made of PBMCs or a T cell subset sorted from them (not recorded which). This TCR came from a man younger than 35 who had mild COVID-19 (a few samples of this study predate the infection). Cell type and time point are not known. The chain links TRBV28 to TRBJ1-5; D is ambiguous. The CDR3, as DNA: TGTGCCAGCAGTAGAAGGCAGCCCCTTTCTAATCAGCCCCAGCATTTT. Amino acids: CASSRRQPLSNQPQHF.